This T cell receptor (beta chain) was sequenced in a study of blood T cell repertoires in COVID-19. Produced via immunoSEQ multiplex PCR; TCRdb's table is partial and in-frame only. The sample has approximately 490,000 clones; more than 85% are singletons. Each recovered donor of Cohort 3 presented with two negative PCRs, clearance, or symptom resolution. This CDR3 has 12 amino acids. Germline loops: CDR1 MNHEY, CDR2 SMNVEV (reference sequence). As concerns this clone: One end of the junction does not line up with germline, which may come from a read error.

The sample comprised PBMCs or T cells enriched from blood (not recorded which). The clonotype was recovered from a woman aged 60-70 years who had recovered from COVID-19. The rearrangement uses TRBV27 and TRBJ1-2; D might be TRBD1 (6 bases). The CDR3 DNA reads as TGTGCCAGCAGTTTTATAGGGGGAGGGGTAGCCTTC. Its protein is CASSFIGGGVAF.